This T cell receptor beta chain originates from a study of T cells after yellow fever vaccination (dated by TCRdb to between 2017 and 2020). Some background on the complete study: Libraries from fractions with low cell numbers were prepared with the SMART-Seq v4 Ultra Low Input RNA kit. Bulk TCR alpha and beta repertoires were sequenced longitudinally to track T-cell clones before and after primary and booster YFV17D yellow fever vaccination. Two healthy male donors, one aged 18 to 29 and one aged 30 to 39 years, were included in the cohort. Blood was drawn at multiple timepoints before and after primary and secondary immunization, with bulk PBMC replicates and cell subsets isolated. Results the study describes overall, beyond this receptor: The study included only two donors, which limits how far the findings can be generalized. A small share of clonotypes was detected in both CD4 and CD8 compartments, with the overlap likely arising from convergent recombination. Because abundant contaminating clonotypes from the bulk population could be contained in FACS-sorted repertoires, computational filtering was required. After the booster, most clones that had expanded after primary vaccination were detected again (roughly 95% of CD4 and around nine tenths of CD8), suggesting broad maintenance of memory. Compared with the primary T-cell response, the secondary T-cell response was faster but weaker, reaching its peak on day 5 rather than on day 15.

TCR cDNA was synthesized by 5'RACE template switching, through which a universal primer site and unique molecular identifiers were introduced. Priming of cDNA synthesis was performed from both the TCR alpha and TCR beta constant segments. Libraries were amplified in two PCR steps, with sample barcodes and sequencing adapters added in the second step. Libraries were sequenced on Illumina HiSeq 2500 (2x100 bp) or NovaSeq (2x150 bp). The authors processed their data as follows. Reads were demultiplexed and collapsed into UMI consensus sequences with MIGEC, and V(D)J alignment was performed with MiXCR. Using edgeR on replicate PBMC samples, clonotypes were called vaccine-responding if FDR was below 0.01 and the log2 fold change was above 5 up to day 15. Each bulk clonotype was labeled CD4 or CD8 based on which sequenced repertoire, CD4 or CD8, contained the clonotype at higher abundance. TCRdb reprocessed the public reads (quality trimming at Q25 with fastp, clone calling with MiXCR) and kept in-frame beta chains. Rows are unified per CDR3 protein, each entry keeping the most common DNA and genes. TCRdb's processing, not the authors', yielded these V and J calls. The sample has hundreds of thousands of distinct CDR3 sequences on record, 13% of them singletons. The ten largest make up around 15% of the sample.

At least ten counts were recorded for this clonotype. Its antigen is currently not known. No per-base quality is available; no much larger clone lies one base away. The treatment or condition label corresponds to: live attenuated yellow fever vaccine strain. At each blood-draw timepoint, two biological replicates of bulk PBMCs were collected. PBMCs were isolated from peripheral blood using a standard Ficoll-Paque protocol. TriZol was used to extract RNA from bulk PBMCs, from CD4 and CD8 fractions, and from dextramer-positive and dextramer-negative fractions. The receptor was derived from a man aged 25-45 years who received the YFV17D yellow fever vaccine. The starting material was PBMCs, obtained on the day of the yellow fever booster vaccination.

The DNA sequence reads TGTGCCAGCAGCCCCGTGGCGGCTGAAGCTTTCTTT. Translated, it reads CASSPVAAEAFF. This receptor chain uses TRBV9 and TRBJ1-1; too little of a D gene remains to name it. From the cysteine through the phenylalanine, the CDR3 covers 12 amino acids. The sequence is cut down to CDR3 DNA, 36 bases in frame from base 1. V is shortened by 4 bases, J by 6 bases, and the region joining them spans 10 bases. CDR1 and CDR2, per the germline V gene, are SGDLS and YYNGEE.